Below, 20 T cell receptor beta chains from the same sample are listed, as sequenced in a study of OX40 agonist ivuxolimab in advanced cancers. Sequencing used immunoSEQ multiplex PCR; TCRdb keeps in-frame clones, though not all of them. This table holds tens of thousands of clones, more than 75% found once. The sample consisted of CD4+ or CD8+ T cells sorted from blood, taken in a trial of the OX40 agonist ivuxolimab. These receptors all come from an adult with an advanced solid tumor such as melanoma, head and neck, liver or kidney cancer.

V usage is TRBV19 and J usage is TRBJ2-7; 8 nucleotides align to TRBD1. The V and J ends lost 9 bases and 7 bases, in that order; junction bases with no gene match: 14. Germline assignment: CDR1 LNHDA and CDR2 SQIVND (reference sequence). This CDR3 contains 14 residues. CDR3 region: CASAAAGGAGEQYF. CDR3 DNA sequence: TGTGCCAGCGCGGCGGCAGGGGGCGCAGGGGAGCAGTACTTC.

This chain joins TRBV7-3 and TRBJ2-2; unclear D gene. V dropped 3 bases and J dropped 4 bases, with 9 bases sitting between them. Germline V CDR1 and CDR2: SGHTA, FQGTGA. The length of the CDR3 is 14 residues. CDR3 sequence: CASSFGKLTGELFF. In DNA form, the CDR3 reads TGTGCCAGCAGCTTTGGCAAACTCACCGGGGAGCTGTTTTTT.

V and J are TRBV6-1 and TRBJ2-3, with a possible D match to TRBD1 (5 bases). Germline CDR1 reads MNHNS; CDR2 reads SASEGT. Trimming removed 3 bases from V and 3 bases from J, with 16 bases in between. CDR3 length: 16 residues. The CDR3 nucleotides are TGTGCCAGCAGTGAGCGGCGGCAGGGTATTACAGATACGCAGTATTTT. This sequence encodes CASSERRQGITDTQYF.

This chain uses TRBV11-2 with TRBJ2-4, with D possibly called TRBD1 or TRBD2 (5 bases each). Germline CDR1 reads SGHAT; CDR2 reads FQNNGV. This CDR3 contains 16 residues. V dropped 3 bases and J dropped 0 bases, with 12 bases sitting between them. Here the CDR3 DNA reads TGTGCCAGCAGCTTCGTTGGGGGTCTAGCCAAAAACATTCAGTACTTC. Translation: CASSFVGGLAKNIQYF.

This sequence joins TRBV7-6 and TRBJ1-3; D uncertain. V dropped 1 base and J dropped 4 bases, with 5 bases sitting between them. Germline V gene data show CDR1 as SGHVS and CDR2 as FNYEAQ. CDR3 length: 13 residues. The DNA of the CDR3 is TGTGCCAGCAGCTTAGAGGTGGGAAACACCATATATTTT. This sequence encodes CASSLEVGNTIYF.

This chain uses TRBV7-2 with TRBJ1-2; D remains ambiguous. Between the trimmed V and J ends, which lost 6 bases and 7 bases, there was a span of 12 bases. The CDR3 consists of 12 residues. CDR1 is SGHTA and CDR2 is FQGNSA in the germline V gene. This chain's CDR3 is CASSNLRGGYTF. The DNA of the CDR3 is TGTGCCAGCAGTAACCTTCGGGGTGGCTACACCTTC. The full variable domain, completed using reference TRBV7-2 and TRBJ1-2, is GAGVSQSPSNKVTEKGKDVELRCDPISGHTALYWYRQSLGQGLEFLIYFQGNSAPDKSGLPSDRFSAERTGGSVSTLTIQRTQQEDSAVYLCASSNLRGGYTFGSGTRLTVV.

This clone has only one observation. V gene TRBV5-8 combines with J gene TRBJ1-2; D not certain. The V end was cut by 4 bases, the J end by 4 bases, with 8 bases between. Germline CDR1 reads SGHTS; CDR2 reads YDEGEE. This CDR3 contains 12 residues. The CDR3 loop reads CASSPRSYGYTF. DNA for the CDR3: TGTGCCAGCAGCCCGAGGTCCTATGGCTACACCTTC.

The chain uses TRBV5-4 and TRBJ1-3, with 10 bases fitting TRBD1. J gave up 0 bases and V 4 bases, and 4 bases lay outside the gene matches. This CDR3 is built from 16 residues. Germline V gene data show CDR1 as SGHNT and CDR2 as YYREEE (reference sequence). CDR3 sequence reads: CASSPRTGGSGNTIYF. The CDR3 DNA follows: TGTGCCAGCAGCCCTAGGACAGGGGGCTCTGGAAACACCATATATTTT.

The chain uses TRBV14 and TRBJ1-6; perhaps TRBD1 as D (6 bases). The CDR3 sequence is 16 residues long. CDR1 SGHDN and CDR2 FVKESK come from the germline V gene. V lost 4 bases to trimming and J lost 8 bases, with 18 bases between them. The CDR3 coding sequence is TGTGCCAGCAGCCCCGCAGGGGTATGGGTGCATTCACCCCTCCACTTT. It encodes CASSPAGVWVHSPLHF.

This clone was seen once. The chain links TRBV27 to TRBJ2-3, with 9 bases aligning to TRBD2. The CDR3 loop spans 17 amino acids. The ends lost 6 bases at V and 2 bases at J; junction bases unmatched: 12. Germline CDR1 MNHEY, CDR2 SMNVEV (reference sequence). The CDR3 DNA reads as TGTGCCAGCAGGCGGACGGTAGCGGGGGCGCTCACAGATACGCAGTATTTT. It encodes CASRRTVAGALTDTQYF.

The chain uses TRBV4-2 and TRBJ2-7; D uncertain. Germline assignment: CDR1 LGHNA and CDR2 YNFKEQ. CDR3 length: 13 residues. Trimming left V 6 bases short and J 6 bases short, with 15 bases between. This CDR3 is CASRGRAASEQYF. The DNA of the CDR3 is TGTGCCAGCAGGGGCCGGGCGGCAAGCGAGCAGTACTTC.

J is TRBJ1-1 and V is TRBV18; 12 nucleotides line up with TRBD1. Trimming at V came to 2 bases and at J to 10 bases, leaving 8 bases not matched to a gene. Germline CDR1 reads KGHSH; CDR2 reads LQKENI. The CDR3 consists of 15 residues. The CDR3 reads CASSPGTGGKVVAFF. The CDR3 nucleotides are TGTGCCAGCTCACCAGGGACAGGGGGCAAAGTCGTAGCTTTCTTT.

Here the CDR3 DNA reads TGCGCCAGCAGCCAAGATCAAACTAGCGAGCGGTGGGATGAGCAGTTCTTC. This encodes CASSQDQTSERWDEQFF. V and J are TRBV4-3 and TRBJ2-1; 7 bases align to TRBD2. The V segment lost 0 bases and the J segment 8 bases; nucleotides outside the gene matches: 13. Germline CDR1 LGHNA, CDR2 YSLEER. This CDR3 is built from 17 residues.

The gene calls are TRBV27 and TRBJ1-4; D is ambiguous. The germline CDR1 and CDR2 sequences are MNHEY and SMNVEV (reference sequence). This CDR3 region has 15 residues. Trimming shortened V by 5 bases and J by 4 bases, and 14 bases separated the two germline ends. The DNA of the CDR3 is TGTGCCAGCAGTCCCAATACCAAACATAATGAAAAACTGTTTTTT. Amino acids: CASSPNTKHNEKLFF.

This clone has more than one count but fewer than ten. The chain has TRBV7-2 and TRBJ2-3; D is undetermined. With 2 bases removed from V and 0 bases from J, the gap between germline ends came to 0 bases. CDR3 length: 12 residues. The germline gives CDR1 SGHTA, CDR2 FQGNSA. In DNA form, the CDR3 reads TGTGCCAGCAGCTTAAGCACAGATACGCAGTATTTT. Translated, it gives CASSLSTDTQYF.

This clone was seen once. This chain uses TRBV5-1 with TRBJ2-5; perhaps TRBD2 as D (5 bases). Trimming removed 2 bases from V and 5 bases from J, with 13 bases in between. The CDR3 extends over 14 amino acids. CDR1 is SGHRS, CDR2 YFSETQ, per germline. The CDR3 DNA reads TGCGCCAGCAGCTTATCAGGCTCGGGGGAGACCCAGTACTTC. Its translation: CASSLSGSGETQYF.

CDR3 protein: CASSHRLLTSGGRYEQYV. Written as DNA, the CDR3 is TGCGCCAGCAGCCACCGACTTCTGACTAGCGGGGGACGCTACGAGCAGTACGTC. The chain carries TRBV4-1 and TRBJ2-7; 12 positions agree with TRBD2. This CDR3 spans 18 amino acids. Unmatched junction bases numbered 12, after V lost 3 bases and J lost 3 bases. Germline lookup yields CDR1 MGHRA and CDR2 YSYEKL.

The chain combines TRBV6-1 with TRBJ1-2; possible D gene TRBD1, 5 bases. This CDR3 contains 14 residues. V was shortened by 5 bases and J by 4 bases, with 14 bases between the two germline ends. The germline V gene encodes CDR1 MNHNS and CDR2 SASEGT. DNA of the CDR3: TGTGCCAGCAGTCCACGGGGGGGGAGCTATGGCTACACCTTC. Translating gives CASSPRGGSYGYTF.

The V gene is TRBV7-2, the J gene TRBJ2-1; TRBD2 matches 11 bases. Germline CDR1 and CDR2: SGHTA and FQGNSA. CDR3 length: 15 residues. V shed 4 bases, J shed 4 bases, and the junction held 3 bases outside the gene matches. CDR3 nucleotides: TGTGCCAGCAGCTCCTTAGCGGGGGGGTACAATGAGCAGTTCTTC. The encoded protein is CASSSLAGGYNEQFF.

The chain has TRBV18 and TRBJ1-4; D remains ambiguous. The V and J ends lost 6 bases and 5 bases respectively, with 16 bases between them. Germline V CDR1 and CDR2: KGHSH, LQKENI. The CDR3 spans 15 residues. This CDR3 is CASSLPSRGNEKLFF. The CDR3 nucleotides read TGTGCCAGCTCCCTACCAAGCAGAGGGAATGAAAAACTGTTTTTT. Using reference TRBV18 and TRBJ1-4 for the parts outside the CDR3, the full variable domain is NAGVMQNPRHLVRRRGQEARLRCSPMKGHSHVYWYRQLPEEGLKFMVYLQKENIIDESGMPKERFSAEFPKEGPSILRIQQVVRGDSAAYFCASSLPSRGNEKLFFGSGTQLSVL.